A single sample gave rise to the 4 T cell receptor beta chains below, sequenced in a study of identical twins. MiXCR, run by TCRdb on the 5' RACE reads, gives a single entry per CDR3 protein. The sample consists of around 470,000 distinct CDR3 sequences, 11% to 15% of them appearing once. In addition, the sample was reused for a study of yellow fever vaccine responses in identical twins.

Sequenced: CD4+ T cells sorted from blood. Receptors originate from a woman under 30 in good health.

J is TRBJ2-1 and V is TRBV20-1; 7 bases match TRBD2. The CDR3 extends over 14 amino acids. The ends lost 5 bases at V and 0 bases at J; junction bases unmatched: 4. Germline assignment: CDR1 DFQATT and CDR2 SNEGSKA (reference sequence). The CDR3 reads CSASGGVSYNEQFF. CDR3 DNA: TGCAGTGCTTCGGGGGGAGTCTCCTACAATGAGCAGTTCTTC.

The rearrangement links TRBV27 to TRBJ2-5, with TRBD1 identical over 10 bases. The ends lost 2 bases at V and 4 bases at J; junction bases unmatched: 13. From germline, CDR1 is MNHEY and CDR2 SMNVEV (reference sequence). The CDR3 runs to 18 residues. CDR3 amino acids: CASSLREQDRGRGETQYF. CDR3 DNA sequence: TGTGCCAGCAGTTTACGTGAACAAGACAGGGGGCGGGGAGAGACCCAGTACTTC.

This clonotype was observed a few times. The chain couples TRBV5-1 to TRBJ1-1; no definite D call. This CDR3 comprises 15 residues. Germline-derived CDR1 and CDR2 are SGHRS and YFSETQ. V shed 1 base and J shed 1 base, with 11 bases lying between them. CDR3 sequence: CASSLSRNSNTEAFF. For the CDR3, the DNA is TGCGCCAGCAGCTTGTCCCGGAACTCGAACACTGAAGCTTTCTTT.

This clonotype was found a few times. This chain links TRBV5-1 with TRBJ2-2; 7 bases map to TRBD1. The J segment lost 7 bases and the V segment lost 4 bases, leaving 13 bases of the junction unmatched. The CDR3 is 16 residues long. Per the germline V gene, CDR1 is SGHRS and CDR2 is YFSETQ. This chain's CDR3 is CASSLPGQPGGGELFF. For the CDR3, the DNA is TGCGCCAGCAGCCTCCCGGGACAGCCAGGAGGCGGGGAGCTGTTTTTT.